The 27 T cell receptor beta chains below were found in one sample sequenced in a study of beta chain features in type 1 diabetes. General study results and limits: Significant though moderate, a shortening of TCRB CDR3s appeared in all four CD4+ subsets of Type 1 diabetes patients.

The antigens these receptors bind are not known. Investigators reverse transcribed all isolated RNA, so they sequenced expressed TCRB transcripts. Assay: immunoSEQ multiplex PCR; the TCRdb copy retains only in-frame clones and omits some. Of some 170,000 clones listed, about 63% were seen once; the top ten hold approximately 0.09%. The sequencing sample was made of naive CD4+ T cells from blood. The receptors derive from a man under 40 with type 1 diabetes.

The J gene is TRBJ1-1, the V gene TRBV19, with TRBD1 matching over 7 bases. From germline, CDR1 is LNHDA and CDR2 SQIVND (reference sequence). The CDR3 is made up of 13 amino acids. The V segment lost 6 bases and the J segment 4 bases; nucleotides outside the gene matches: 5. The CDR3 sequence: CASRLQGSTEAFF. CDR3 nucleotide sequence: TGTGCCAGTAGACTACAGGGGAGCACTGAAGCTTTCTTT.

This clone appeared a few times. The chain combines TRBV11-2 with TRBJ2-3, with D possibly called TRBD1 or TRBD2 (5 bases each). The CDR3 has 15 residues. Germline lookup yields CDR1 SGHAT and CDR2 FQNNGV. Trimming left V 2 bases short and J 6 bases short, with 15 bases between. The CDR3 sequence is CASSLNRGPADTQYF. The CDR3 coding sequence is TGTGCCAGCAGCTTAAACCGGGGCCCCGCCGATACGCAGTATTTT.

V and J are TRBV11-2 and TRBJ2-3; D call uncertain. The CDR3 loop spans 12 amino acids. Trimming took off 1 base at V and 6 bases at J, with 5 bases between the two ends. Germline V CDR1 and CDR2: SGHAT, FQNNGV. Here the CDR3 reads CASSLGVDTQYF. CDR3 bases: TGTGCCAGCAGCTTAGGAGTGGATACGCAGTATTTT.

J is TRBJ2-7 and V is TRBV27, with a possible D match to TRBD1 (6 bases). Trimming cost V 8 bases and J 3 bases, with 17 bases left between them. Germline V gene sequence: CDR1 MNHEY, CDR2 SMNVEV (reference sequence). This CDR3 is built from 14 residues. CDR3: CASRAWTEDYEQYF. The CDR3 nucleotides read TGTGCCAGCCGAGCATGGACAGAAGACTACGAGCAGTACTTC.

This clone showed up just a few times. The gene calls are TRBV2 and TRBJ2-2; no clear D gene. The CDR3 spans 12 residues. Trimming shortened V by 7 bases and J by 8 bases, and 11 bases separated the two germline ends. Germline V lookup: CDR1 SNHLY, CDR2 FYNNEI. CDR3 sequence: CASTEFSGELFF. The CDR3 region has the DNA TGTGCCAGCACCGAGTTCTCTGGGGAGCTGTTTTTT.

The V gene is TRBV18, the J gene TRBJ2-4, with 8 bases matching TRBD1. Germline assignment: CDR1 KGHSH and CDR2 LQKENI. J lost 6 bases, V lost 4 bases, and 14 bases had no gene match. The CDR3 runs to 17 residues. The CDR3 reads CASSLAVLDRGRNIQYF. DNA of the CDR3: TGTGCCAGCTCACTGGCAGTGCTCGACAGGGGAAGAAACATTCAGTACTTC.

The DNA of the CDR3 is TGTGCCAGCAGCTCTGCTGGAAACACCATATATTTT. Translating gives CASSSAGNTIYF. The chain couples TRBV7-9 to TRBJ1-3; D remains unclear. From germline, CDR1 is SEHNR and CDR2 FQNEAQ (reference sequence). This CDR3 comprises 12 residues. V was shortened by 4 bases and J by 2 bases, with 3 bases between the two germline ends.

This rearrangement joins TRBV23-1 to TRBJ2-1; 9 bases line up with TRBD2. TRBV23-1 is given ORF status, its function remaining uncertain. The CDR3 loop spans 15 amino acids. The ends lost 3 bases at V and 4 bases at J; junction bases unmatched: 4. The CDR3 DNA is TGCGCCAGCAGTCATCGGACTAGCGAGTACAATGAGCAGTTCTTC. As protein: CASSHRTSEYNEQFF.

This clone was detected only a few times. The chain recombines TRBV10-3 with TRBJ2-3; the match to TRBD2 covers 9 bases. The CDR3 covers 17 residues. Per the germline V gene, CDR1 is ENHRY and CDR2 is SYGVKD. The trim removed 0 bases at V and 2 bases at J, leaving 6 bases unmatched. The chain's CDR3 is CAISESLAGRYTDTQYF. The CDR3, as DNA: TGTGCCATCAGTGAGTCACTAGCGGGTCGTTACACAGATACGCAGTATTTT.

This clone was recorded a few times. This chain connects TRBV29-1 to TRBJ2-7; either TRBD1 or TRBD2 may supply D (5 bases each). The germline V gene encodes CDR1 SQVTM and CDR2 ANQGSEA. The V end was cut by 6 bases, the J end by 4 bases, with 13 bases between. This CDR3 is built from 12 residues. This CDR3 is CSVLRDGYEQYF. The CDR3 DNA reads TGCAGCGTGCTGAGGGACGGGTACGAGCAGTACTTC.

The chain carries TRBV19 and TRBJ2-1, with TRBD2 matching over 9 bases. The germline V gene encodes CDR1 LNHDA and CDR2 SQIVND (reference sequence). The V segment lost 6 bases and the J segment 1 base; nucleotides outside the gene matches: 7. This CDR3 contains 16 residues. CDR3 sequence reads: CASRELAGRSYNEQFF. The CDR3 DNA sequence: TGTGCCAGTAGGGAACTAGCGGGTCGGTCCTACAATGAGCAGTTCTTC.

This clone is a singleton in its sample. This chain's CDR3 is CASSLLGNTEAFF. The CDR3 nucleotides are TGTGCCAGCAGCTTGCTAGGGAACACTGAAGCTTTCTTT. The chain couples TRBV7-2 to TRBJ1-1, with D unclear. CDR1 and CDR2 from the germline V gene are SGHTA and FQGNSA. The V end lost 3 bases, the J end lost 1 base, and 6 bases lay between the germline ends. This CDR3 contains 13 residues.

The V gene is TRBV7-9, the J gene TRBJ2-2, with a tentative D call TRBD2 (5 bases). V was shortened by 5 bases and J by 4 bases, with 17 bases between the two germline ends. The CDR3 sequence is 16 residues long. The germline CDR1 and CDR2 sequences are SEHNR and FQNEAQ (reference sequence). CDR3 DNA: TGTGCCAGCAGCAGACGAGGGAATGTGGGCACCGGGGAGCTGTTTTTT. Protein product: CASSRRGNVGTGELFF.

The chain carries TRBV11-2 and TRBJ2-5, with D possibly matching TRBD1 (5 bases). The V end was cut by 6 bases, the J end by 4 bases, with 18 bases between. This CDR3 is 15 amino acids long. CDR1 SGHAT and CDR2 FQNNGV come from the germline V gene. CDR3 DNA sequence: TGTGCCAGCAGGAGACCAGGGATATTTGTAGAGACCCAGTACTTC. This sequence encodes CASRRPGIFVETQYF.

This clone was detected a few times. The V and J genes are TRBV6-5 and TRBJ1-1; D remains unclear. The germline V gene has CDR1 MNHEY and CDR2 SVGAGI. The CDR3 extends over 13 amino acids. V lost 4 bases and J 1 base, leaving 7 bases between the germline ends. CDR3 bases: TGTGCCAGCAGTTCCTACAGGAACACTGAAGCTTTCTTT. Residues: CASSSYRNTEAFF.

CDR3 coding DNA: TGTGCCTGGAGCTCACGGGACACAAACTATGGCTACACCTTC. It codes for CAWSSRDTNYGYTF. The genes are TRBV30 and TRBJ1-2; D is possibly TRBD1 (6 bases). This CDR3 has 14 amino acids. V lost 3 bases and J 2 bases, leaving 13 bases between the germline ends. Germline CDR1 and CDR2: GTSNPN and SVGIG (reference sequence). Based on the CDR3 plus reference TRBV30 and TRBJ1-2, the full variable domain is SQTIHQWPATLVQPVGSPLSLECTVEGTSNPNLYWYRQAAGRGLQLLFYSVGIGQISSEVPQNLSASRPQDRQFILSSKKLLLSDSGFYLCAWSSRDTNYGYTFGSGTRLTVV.

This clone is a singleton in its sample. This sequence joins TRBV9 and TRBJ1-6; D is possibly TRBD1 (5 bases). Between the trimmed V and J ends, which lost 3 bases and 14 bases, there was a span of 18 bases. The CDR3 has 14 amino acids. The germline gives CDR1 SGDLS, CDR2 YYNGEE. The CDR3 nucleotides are TGTGCCAGCAGCGCCCCGGGCGCGGGGGGTTCCCTCCACTTT. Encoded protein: CASSAPGAGGSLHF. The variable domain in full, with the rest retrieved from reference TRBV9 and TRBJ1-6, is DSGVTQTPKHLITATGQRVTLRCSPRSGDLSVYWYQQSLDQGLQFLIQYYNGEERAKGNILERFSAQQFPDLHSELNLSSLELGDSALYFCASSAPGAGGSLHFGNGTRLTVT.

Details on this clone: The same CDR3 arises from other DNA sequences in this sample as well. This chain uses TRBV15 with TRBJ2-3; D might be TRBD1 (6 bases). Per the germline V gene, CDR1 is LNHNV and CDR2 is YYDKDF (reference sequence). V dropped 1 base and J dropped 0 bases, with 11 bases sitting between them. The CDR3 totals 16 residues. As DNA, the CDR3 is TGTGCCACCAGCAGAGTTCCAGGGGCTAGCACAGATACGCAGTATTTT. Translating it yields CATSRVPGASTDTQYF.

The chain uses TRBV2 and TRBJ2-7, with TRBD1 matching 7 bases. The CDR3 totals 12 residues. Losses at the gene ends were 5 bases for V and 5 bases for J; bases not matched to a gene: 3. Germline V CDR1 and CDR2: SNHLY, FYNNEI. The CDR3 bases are TGTGCCAGCAGTCCGACAGGGAACGAGCAGTACTTC. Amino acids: CASSPTGNEQYF.

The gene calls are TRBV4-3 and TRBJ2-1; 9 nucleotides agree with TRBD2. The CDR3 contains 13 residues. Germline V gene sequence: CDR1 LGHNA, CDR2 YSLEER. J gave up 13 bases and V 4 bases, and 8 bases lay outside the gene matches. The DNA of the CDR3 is TGCGCCAGCAGCCTTCAAGGGCTAGCGGGACAGTTCTTC. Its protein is CASSLQGLAGQFF.

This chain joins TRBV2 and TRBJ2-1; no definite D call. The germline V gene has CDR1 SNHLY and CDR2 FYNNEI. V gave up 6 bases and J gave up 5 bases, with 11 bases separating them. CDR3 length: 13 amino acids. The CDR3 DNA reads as TGTGCCAGCAGAGTCGACCGGGACAATGAGCAGTTCTTC. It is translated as CASRVDRDNEQFF.

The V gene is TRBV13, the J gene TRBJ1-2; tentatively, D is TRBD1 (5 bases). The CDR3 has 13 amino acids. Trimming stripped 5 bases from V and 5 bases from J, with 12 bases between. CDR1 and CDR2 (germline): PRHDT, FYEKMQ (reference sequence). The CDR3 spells CASSAGTDYGYTF. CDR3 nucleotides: TGTGCCAGCAGCGCTGGGACCGATTATGGCTACACCTTC. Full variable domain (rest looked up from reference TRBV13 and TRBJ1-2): AAGVIQSPRHLIKEKRETATLKCYPIPRHDTVYWYQQGPGQDPQFLISFYEKMQSDKGSIPDRFSAQQFSDYHSELNMSSLELGDSALYFCASSAGTDYGYTFGSGTRLTVV.

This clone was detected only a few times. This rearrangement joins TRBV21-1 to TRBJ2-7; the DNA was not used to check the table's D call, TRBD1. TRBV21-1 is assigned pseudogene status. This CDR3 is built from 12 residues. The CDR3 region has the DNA TGTGCCAGCACCACAGGGGCCATCGAGCAGTACTTC. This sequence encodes CASTTGAIEQYF.

The DNA of the CDR3 is TGTGCCAGCAGCCAAGCTCCTGGGGAGACCCAGTACTTC. Encoded protein: CASSQAPGETQYF. V is TRBV4-2 and J is TRBJ2-5, with unresolved D. The CDR3 is made up of 13 amino acids. Germline V lookup: CDR1 LGHNA, CDR2 YNFKEQ. The V gene lost 1 base and the J gene lost 5 bases, with 8 bases spanning the gap.

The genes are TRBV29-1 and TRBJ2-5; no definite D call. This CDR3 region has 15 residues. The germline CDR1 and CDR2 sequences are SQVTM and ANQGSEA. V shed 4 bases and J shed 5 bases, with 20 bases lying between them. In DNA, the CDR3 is TGCAGCGTTGCCCAATTCGCCATCTTGGGGGAGACCCAGTACTTC. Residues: CSVAQFAILGETQYF.

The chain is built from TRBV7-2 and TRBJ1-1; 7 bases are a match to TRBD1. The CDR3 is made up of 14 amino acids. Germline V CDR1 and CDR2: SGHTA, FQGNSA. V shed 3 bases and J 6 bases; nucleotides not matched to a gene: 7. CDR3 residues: CASSFGQVHAEAFF. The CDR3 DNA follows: TGTGCCAGCAGCTTTGGACAGGTGCACGCTGAAGCTTTCTTT.

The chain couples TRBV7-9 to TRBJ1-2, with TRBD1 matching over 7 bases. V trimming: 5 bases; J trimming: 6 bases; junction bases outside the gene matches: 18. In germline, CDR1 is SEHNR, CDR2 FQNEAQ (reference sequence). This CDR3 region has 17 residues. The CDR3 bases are TGTGCCAGCAGCCCATCGAGGGGGCGCGACCACAGCCATGGCTACACCTTC. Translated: CASSPSRGRDHSHGYTF.